This entry lists 14 T cell receptor beta chains sequenced from one sample in a study of cytomegalovirus exposure and HLA in healthy donors. The PCR was carried out with 60 Vbeta primers and 13 Jbeta primers. The protocol was immunoSEQ multiplex PCR, while the TCRdb copy is restricted to in-frame clones and leaves out a portion. The sample lists 150,000 to 200,000 clones, approximately 81% occurring once. Input material: PBMCs. The receptors stem from a boy between 5 and 17 years old in good health and CMV-seronegative.

Written as DNA, the CDR3 is TGCAGCGCCCAGGGGTCCGGGGAGCTGTTTTTT. Its translation is CSAQGSGELFF. V gene TRBV29-1 combines with J gene TRBJ2-2; TRBD1 is a possible D gene (6 bases). The germline gives CDR1 SQVTM, CDR2 ANQGSEA. This CDR3 is built from 11 residues. Trimming took off 7 bases at V and 6 bases at J, with 9 bases between the two ends.

This clone turned up a few times. The rearrangement links TRBV2 to TRBJ2-2, with D maybe TRBD1 (6 bases). Germline CDR1 and CDR2: SNHLY and FYNNEI. Trimming pared 7 bases from V and 0 bases from J, leaving 9 bases between. The CDR3 sequence is 14 residues long. The CDR3 DNA reads as TGTGCCAGCACCTGGACAGCGAACACCGGGGAGCTGTTTTTT. It translates to CASTWTANTGELFF.

This clone was recorded once. V usage is TRBV19 and J usage is TRBJ1-5, with 12 bases fitting TRBD1. CDR3 length: 15 amino acids. Per germline, CDR1 LNHDA and CDR2 SQIVND (reference sequence). After removal of 7 bases from V and 7 bases from J, the junction contained 8 bases not matched to a gene. CDR3: CASTMAGQGAQPQHF. For the CDR3, the DNA is TGTGCCAGTACCATGGCGGGACAGGGGGCACAGCCCCAGCATTTT.

This clone came up a few times. This sequence joins TRBV7-6 and TRBJ2-1, with a possible D match to TRBD2 (6 bases). The ends were cut back, 5 bases at V and 4 bases at J, with 9 bases in the middle. The germline V gene has CDR1 SGHVS and CDR2 FNYEAQ. CDR3 length: 13 residues. DNA of the CDR3: TGTGCCAGCAGCCCCCGGGGGTACAATGAGCAGTTCTTC. Translating gives CASSPRGYNEQFF.

The chain couples TRBV25-1 to TRBJ1-3; TRBD1 matches 8 bases. The germline V gene encodes CDR1 MGHDK and CDR2 SYGVNS. The CDR3 is 17 amino acids. V shed 4 bases, J shed 4 bases, and the junction held 12 bases outside the gene matches. The CDR3 sequence is CASSVRQGHLSGNTIYF. CDR3 sequence (DNA): TGTGCCAGCAGTGTCCGACAGGGGCATTTGTCAGGAAACACCATATATTTT.

The chain uses TRBV11-2 and TRBJ2-7; a weak D match, TRBD2 (6 bases). CDR1 and CDR2 from the germline V gene are SGHAT and FQNNGV. Trimming removed 5 bases from V and 3 bases from J, with 14 bases in between. This CDR3 is 14 amino acids long. CDR3 residues: CASSPGLKSYEQYF. The CDR3 DNA reads as TGTGCCAGCAGCCCCGGACTAAAGAGCTACGAGCAGTACTTC.

V gene TRBV2 combines with J gene TRBJ2-7; D is unclear. V was shortened by 3 bases and J by 4 bases, with 4 bases between the two germline ends. Per the germline V gene, CDR1 is SNHLY and CDR2 is FYNNEI. The CDR3 runs to 11 residues. CDR3 DNA: TGTGCCAGCAGTGACAAATACGAGCAGTACTTC. Its protein is CASSDKYEQYF.

The chain couples TRBV27 to TRBJ2-3; weak D call: TRBD2 (5 bases). CDR1 and CDR2 from the germline V gene are MNHEY and SMNVEV (reference sequence). V gave up 7 bases and J gave up 3 bases, with 17 bases separating them. The CDR3 is 15 residues long. This chain's CDR3 is CASTPRGRSTDTQYF. CDR3 sequence (DNA): TGTGCCAGCACCCCGCGAGGGCGGAGTACAGATACGCAGTATTTT.

This clone was counted between two and nine times. The V and J genes are TRBV5-6 and TRBJ1-1; D ambiguous. V was shortened by 0 bases and J by 3 bases, with 18 bases between the two germline ends. Germline CDR1 SGHDT, CDR2 YYEEEE. This CDR3 comprises 17 residues. The DNA of the CDR3 is TGTGCCAGCAGCTTGGGGATTCGGGAGTTCCCCGACACTGAAGCTTTCTTT. Translated: CASSLGIREFPDTEAFF.

The J gene is TRBJ2-2, the V gene TRBV2; a weak D match, TRBD1 (5 bases). CDR1 and CDR2 from the germline V gene are SNHLY and FYNNEI. The CDR3 spans 12 residues. V was shortened by 11 bases and J by 5 bases, with 12 bases between the two germline ends. CDR3 in DNA: TGTGCCCTCCAGCCAGGGACCGGGGAGCTGTTTTTT. Its protein is CALQPGTGELFF.

This clone was seen more than once but under ten times. This sequence joins TRBV10-3 and TRBJ2-7; possible D gene TRBD2, 7 bases. This CDR3 has 15 residues. V dropped 1 base and J dropped 4 bases, with 14 bases sitting between them. The V gene's germline CDR1 is ENHRY and CDR2 SYGVKD. The CDR3 loop is CAISEFSGTTYEQYF. Here the CDR3 DNA reads TGTGCCATCAGTGAGTTCAGCGGGACAACGTACGAGCAGTACTTC.

The chain couples TRBV18 to TRBJ2-5; TRBD1 aligns across 7 bases. Germline assignment: CDR1 KGHSH and CDR2 LQKENI. J gave up 5 bases and V 3 bases, and 9 bases lay outside the gene matches. The CDR3 is 15 amino acids. DNA of the CDR3: TGTGCCAGCTCACCGACAACCGACAGGGTCGAGACCCAGTACTTC. This translates into CASSPTTDRVETQYF.

This clone was found a few times. The chain joins TRBV5-4 to TRBJ2-2; D gene uncertain. CDR1 is SGHNT and CDR2 is YYREEE in the germline V gene (reference sequence). There are 12 residues in the CDR3. The germline V and J ends were trimmed by 4 bases and 4 bases, with 5 bases remaining between them. CDR3 DNA sequence: TGTGCCAGCAGCCCGTCCACCGGGGAGCTGTTTTTT. This translates into CASSPSTGELFF. Full variable domain (rest looked up from reference TRBV5-4 and TRBJ2-2): ETGVTQSPTHLIKTRGQQVTLRCSSQSGHNTVSWYQQALGQGPQFIFQYYREEENGRGNFPPRFSGLQFPNYSSELNVNALELDDSALYLCASSPSTGELFFGEGSRLTVL.

J is TRBJ1-3 and V is TRBV11-2; D is possibly TRBD1 (6 bases). This CDR3 is built from 14 residues. Trimming took off 4 bases at V and 7 bases at J, with 14 bases between the two ends. Germline loops: CDR1 SGHAT, CDR2 FQNNGV. The CDR3 DNA follows: TGTGCCAGCAGCTGCAACGGGACATCCAACACCATATATTTT. Encoded protein: CASSCNGTSNTIYF.